This is a list of T cell receptor beta chains from one sample in a study of T cell responses to AZD1222 COVID-19 vaccine. Only in-frame clones appear in the TCRdb table, and some are missing; sequencing was by immunoSEQ multiplex PCR. In the table there are about 140,000 clones, roughly 93% of which are singletons. Sequenced here: peripheral blood, sampled 28 days after the second AZD1222 dose. The origin of the receptors is an adult who received the AZD1222 COVID-19 vaccine. Both conserved end residues are part of each CDR3. The D gene is left open where the match is weak. Clone sizes are given selectively: once, few, many, or a class where the clone is expanded.

d_call: .
clone_size: .
j_call: TRBJ2-5
v_call: TRBV30
cdr3_aa: CAWSLGAGEGTQYF
cdr3_nt: TGTGCCTGGAGTTTGGGGGCAGGAGAAGGGACCCAGTACTTC

d_call: .
clone_size: .
j_call: TRBJ2-7
v_call: TRBV12-3/TRBV12-4
cdr3_aa: CASTADGYEQYF
cdr3_nt: TGTGCCAGCACCGCCGACGGATACGAGCAGTACTTC

d_call: .
clone_size: .
j_call: TRBJ2-2
v_call: TRBV3-1/TRBV3-2
cdr3_aa: CASSLSLGELFF
cdr3_nt: TGTGCCAGCAGCCTGAGTCTTGGGGAGCTGTTTTTT

d_call: .
clone_size: .
j_call: TRBJ1-1
v_call: TRBV5-8
cdr3_aa: CASSFGRGDTEAFF
cdr3_nt: TGTGCCAGCAGCTTTGGCCGGGGCGACACTGAAGCTTTCTTT

d_call: TRBD2
clone_size: .
j_call: TRBJ2-7
v_call: TRBV5-4
cdr3_aa: CASSLGLAGNYEQYF
cdr3_nt: TGTGCCAGCAGCTTGGGACTAGCGGGGAACTACGAGCAGTACTTC

d_call: TRBD1
clone_size: .
j_call: TRBJ1-1
v_call: TRBV6-1
cdr3_aa: CASSEFIRSGRGHRDTEAFF
cdr3_nt: TGTGCCAGCAGTGAATTTATTAGGTCGGGCAGGGGGCATAGGGACACTGAAGCTTTCTTT

d_call: .
clone_size: .
j_call: TRBJ1-1
v_call: TRBV27
cdr3_aa: CASSLASMNTEAFF
cdr3_nt: TGTGCCAGCAGTTTAGCCAGTATGAACACTGAAGCTTTCTTT

d_call: .
clone_size: .
j_call: TRBJ1-2
v_call: TRBV6-6
cdr3_aa: CASSYGSLNGYIF
cdr3_nt: TGTGCCAGCAGTTATGGGAGTTTGAATGGCTACATCTTC

d_call: TRBD2
clone_size: .
j_call: TRBJ2-2
v_call: TRBV7-7
cdr3_aa: CASSHREGRDTGELFF
cdr3_nt: TGTGCTAGCAGCCACCGGGAGGGCCGAGATACCGGGGAGCTGTTTTTT

d_call: .
clone_size: .
j_call: TRBJ2-5
v_call: TRBV6-1
cdr3_aa: CASSEGRVVQTQYF
cdr3_nt: TGTGCCAGCAGTGAGGGCAGGGTCGTTCAGACCCAGTACTTC

d_call: .
clone_size: .
j_call: TRBJ1-6
v_call: TRBV7-9
cdr3_aa: CASSLALAGNSPLHF
cdr3_nt: TGTGCCAGCAGCTTAGCACTCGCGGGGAATTCACCCCTCCACTTT

d_call: TRBD1
clone_size: once
j_call: TRBJ1-4
v_call: TRBV7-9
cdr3_aa: CASSLGTAESWLFF
cdr3_nt: TGTGCCAGCAGCCTCGGGACAGCCGAATCCTGGCTGTTTTTT

d_call: .
clone_size: .
j_call: TRBJ2-7
v_call: TRBV6-5
cdr3_aa: CASSPGLAFYEQYF
cdr3_nt: TGTGCCAGCAGTCCGGGACTTGCCTTCTACGAGCAGTACTTC

d_call: .
clone_size: .
j_call: TRBJ2-5
v_call: TRBV7-8
cdr3_aa: CASSTRAPEETQYF
cdr3_nt: TGTGCCAGCAGCACTCGAGCGCCCGAAGAGACCCAGTACTTC

d_call: .
clone_size: .
j_call: TRBJ2-3
v_call: TRBV3-1/TRBV3-2
cdr3_aa: CASSPGTTSTDTQYF
cdr3_nt: TGTGCCAGCAGCCCCGGGACAACTAGCACAGATACGCAGTATTTT

d_call: TRBD1
clone_size: .
j_call: TRBJ1-1
v_call: TRBV5-4
cdr3_aa: CASSVPTGGSTEAFF
cdr3_nt: TGTGCCAGCAGCGTTCCGACAGGGGGTAGCACTGAAGCTTTCTTT